The 28 T cell receptor beta chains in this list originate from one sample, sequenced in a study of PD-L1 blockade in urothelial cancer. Sequenced by immunoSEQ multiplex PCR; TCRdb stores in-frame clones only, minus some. The data show approximately 80,000 clones, about 81% seen once. Sequenced material: PBMCs, taken around atezolizumab (anti-PD-L1) treatment. The receptor set was obtained from an older man with urothelial cancer.

The chain uses TRBV4-1 and TRBJ2-1; D possibly corresponds to TRBD2 (6 bases). Germline V lookup: CDR1 MGHRA, CDR2 YSYEKL. The CDR3 has 16 amino acids. Trimming pared 1 base from V and 0 bases from J, leaving 10 bases between. The CDR3 reads CASSQVGGSSYNEQFF. The CDR3 DNA reads TGCGCCAGCAGCCAAGTCGGAGGGAGCTCCTACAATGAGCAGTTCTTC.

CDR3 sequence: CASSLEGRKWNTEAFF. CDR3 bases: TGTGCCAGCAGCTTAGAAGGGAGAAAGTGGAACACTGAAGCTTTCTTT. The chain carries TRBV7-2 and TRBJ1-1, with unresolved D. Germline lookup yields CDR1 SGHTA and CDR2 FQGNSA. The germline V and J ends were trimmed by 1 base and 1 base, with 13 bases remaining between them. The CDR3 sequence is 16 residues long.

The genes are TRBV5-5 and TRBJ2-7, with a possible D match to TRBD2 (5 bases). This CDR3 region has 12 residues. V lost 3 bases to trimming and J lost 5 bases, with 9 bases between them. Per germline, CDR1 SGHKS and CDR2 YYEKEE (reference sequence). The CDR3 DNA sequence: TGTGCCAGCAGCTCTCCCGGGGACGAGCAGTACTTC. This translates into CASSSPGDEQYF. The full variable domain, completed using reference TRBV5-5 and TRBJ2-7, is DAGVTQSPTHLIKTRGQQVTLRCSPISGHKSVSWYQQVLGQGPQFIFQYYEKEERGRGNFPDRFSARQFPNYSSELNVNALLLGDSALYLCASSSPGDEQYFGPGTRLTVT.

The V gene is TRBV7-9, the J gene TRBJ2-2, with 11 bases that match TRBD1. Looked up from germline, CDR1 is SEHNR and CDR2 is FQNEAQ (reference sequence). V was pared by 5 bases and J by 4 bases, with 6 bases of the junction left unmatched. This CDR3 is 16 amino acids long. This CDR3 is CASSKRTGGGTGELFF. The CDR3 coding sequence is TGTGCCAGCAGCAAGCGGACAGGGGGCGGCACCGGGGAGCTGTTTTTT. The variable domain in full, completed from reference TRBV7-9 and TRBJ2-2, reads DTGVSQNPRHKITKRGQNVTFRCDPISEHNRLYWYRQTLGQGPEFLTYFQNEAQLEKSRLLSDRFSAERPKGSFSTLEIQRTEQGDSAMYLCASSKRTGGGTGELFFGEGSRLTVL.

The chain joins TRBV7-3 to TRBJ2-3, with TRBD1 as a possible D gene (6 bases). Germline CDR1 SGHTA, CDR2 FQGTGA. The CDR3 extends over 15 amino acids. Trimming left V 5 bases short and J 0 bases short, with 12 bases between. CDR3 nucleotides: TGTGCCAGCAGCGTCGACAGGACTAGCACAGATACGCAGTATTTT. Encoded protein: CASSVDRTSTDTQYF.

V is TRBV19 and J is TRBJ2-7; 7 bases are shared with TRBD1. The germline V gene has CDR1 LNHDA and CDR2 SQIVND (reference sequence). The J segment lost 0 bases and the V segment lost 0 bases, leaving 2 bases of the junction unmatched. The CDR3 totals 15 residues. The CDR3 coding sequence is TGTGCCAGTAGTATAGACCGGGACAGCTCCTACGAGCAGTACTTC. It encodes CASSIDRDSSYEQYF.

V is TRBV25-1 and J is TRBJ1-3; maybe TRBD1 (6 bases). Per germline, CDR1 MGHDK and CDR2 SYGVNS. Deletions cut 5 bases from V and 0 bases from J, with 14 bases between. The length of the CDR3 is 16 residues. This CDR3 reads CASSPPRGYSGNTIYF. CDR3 nucleotides: TGTGCCAGCAGTCCCCCCAGGGGTTACTCTGGAAACACCATATATTTT.

This sequence joins TRBV6-5 and TRBJ1-1; D is possibly TRBD1 (6 bases). Trimming cost V 5 bases and J 6 bases, with 16 bases left between them. The CDR3 runs 14 residues. Germline V lookup: CDR1 MNHEY, CDR2 SVGAGI. The CDR3, as DNA: TGTGCCAGCAGTGAAAGGGGACAATCGGCTGAAGCTTTCTTT. Protein: CASSERGQSAEAFF.

This clone was seen a single time. This chain links TRBV4-3 with TRBJ2-1; 8 bases are shared with TRBD1. The CDR3 has 15 amino acids. The V segment lost 3 bases and the J segment 7 bases; nucleotides outside the gene matches: 8. Germline assignment: CDR1 LGHNA and CDR2 YSLEER. CDR3 amino acids: CASSQVRTGFNEQFF. In DNA form, the CDR3 reads TGCGCCAGCAGCCAGGTTAGGACAGGGTTTAATGAGCAGTTCTTC.

This clone showed up just once. The chain has TRBV5-1 and TRBJ1-6; 8 nucleotides agree with TRBD1. CDR1 is SGHRS, CDR2 YFSETQ, per germline. The V and J ends lost 4 bases and 11 bases, in that order; junction bases with no gene match: 5. The CDR3 has 13 residues. The CDR3 sequence: CASSIGQGAPLHF. Written as DNA, the CDR3 is TGCGCCAGCAGCATCGGACAGGGCGCACCCCTCCACTTT.

V gene TRBV13 combines with J gene TRBJ2-5, with no clear D. Germline CDR1 is PRHDT and CDR2 is FYEKMQ (reference sequence). The V end lost 5 bases, the J end lost 3 bases, and 4 bases lay between the germline ends. This CDR3 comprises 11 residues. The CDR3 DNA follows: TGTGCCAGCAGCGTTAAAGAGACCCAGTACTTC. Translated: CASSVKETQYF.

V and J are TRBV5-1 and TRBJ1-4; possible D gene TRBD1, 5 bases. The CDR3 runs 14 residues. The germline V and J ends were trimmed by 0 bases and 12 bases, with 15 bases remaining between them. CDR1 is SGHRS, CDR2 YFSETQ, per germline. The DNA for the CDR3 is TGCGCCAGCAGCTTGGAGGGGTCTGGACCGGAACTGTTTTTT. Protein product: CASSLEGSGPELFF.

The gene calls are TRBV5-5 and TRBJ2-5; TRBD2 agrees at 9 bases. This CDR3 is 16 amino acids long. With V trimmed by 0 bases and J by 4 bases, 7 bases remained unmatched. Germline lookup yields CDR1 SGHKS and CDR2 YYEKEE (reference sequence). DNA of the CDR3: TGTGCCAGCAGCTTGGCCGTTGCGGGAGGGCGAGAGACCCAGTACTTC. Protein sequence: CASSLAVAGGRETQYF.

The chain has TRBV7-8 and TRBJ2-7; D unresolved. CDR1 is SGHVS, CDR2 FQNEAQ, per germline. The V and J ends lost 7 bases and 4 bases respectively, with 23 bases between them. The CDR3 consists of 16 residues. The CDR3 region is CASTPRSGLAVYEQYF. For the CDR3, the DNA is TGTGCCAGCACCCCTCGTTCGGGTCTCGCAGTATACGAGCAGTACTTC. Filled out from reference TRBV7-8 and TRBJ2-7, the complete variable domain reads GAGVSQSPRYKVAKRGQDVALRCDPISGHVSLFWYQQALGQGPEFLTYFQNEAQLDKSGLPSDRFFAERPEGSVSTLKIQRTQQEDSAVYLCASTPRSGLAVYEQYFGPGTRLTVT.

V is TRBV10-3 and J is TRBJ2-1; 9 bases are shared with TRBD2. The J segment lost 7 bases and the V segment lost 8 bases, leaving 12 bases of the junction unmatched. CDR3 length: 15 residues. The V gene's germline CDR1 is ENHRY and CDR2 SYGVKD. CDR3 amino acids: CAIHEGLAGMNEQFF. CDR3 DNA: TGTGCCATCCATGAGGGGCTAGCGGGGATGAATGAGCAGTTCTTC.

The chain combines TRBV19 with TRBJ2-5, with a possible D match to TRBD2 (6 bases). Per germline, CDR1 LNHDA and CDR2 SQIVND (reference sequence). The CDR3 is 14 residues long. Trimming stripped 1 base from V and 5 bases from J, with 11 bases between. The CDR3 reads CASSIGGRGETQYF. CDR3 nucleotide sequence: TGTGCCAGTAGTATAGGGGGCCGGGGGGAGACCCAGTACTTC.

This clone has a single count. The CDR3 protein is CASSELQGIGNTIYF. CDR3 bases: TGTGCCAGCAGTGAACTCCAGGGGATAGGAAACACCATATATTTT. The chain joins TRBV6-1 to TRBJ1-3; the D gene is possibly TRBD1 (6 bases). The CDR3 runs 15 residues. V shed 2 bases and J shed 4 bases, with 12 bases lying between them. Germline CDR1 and CDR2: MNHNS and SASEGT.

The J gene is TRBJ2-2, the V gene TRBV7-9; 8 positions agree with TRBD1. Losses at the gene ends were 5 bases for V and 7 bases for J; bases not matched to a gene: 9. This CDR3 comprises 15 residues. Germline CDR1 reads SEHNR; CDR2 reads FQNEAQ (reference sequence). The CDR3 loop is CASSPGQGDDGELFF. Written as DNA, the CDR3 is TGTGCCAGCAGCCCCGGACAGGGCGACGACGGGGAGCTGTTTTTT.

The CDR3 nucleotides are TGCGCCAGCAGCCAATCAACCGGGACTGGACCCAACACTGAAGCTTTCTTT. It yields the protein CASSQSTGTGPNTEAFF. The chain is built from TRBV4-1 and TRBJ1-1; weak D call: TRBD1 (5 bases). The CDR3 covers 17 residues. Germline CDR1 is MGHRA and CDR2 is YSYEKL. Trimming pared 2 bases from V and 2 bases from J, leaving 18 bases between.

In this sample, this clone turned up many times. J is TRBJ1-4 and V is TRBV5-5; TRBD1 is a possible D gene (6 bases). The V end was cut by 3 bases, the J end by 3 bases, with 12 bases between. The germline V gene encodes CDR1 SGHKS and CDR2 YYEKEE (reference sequence). This CDR3 has 15 residues. The CDR3 spells CASSSGEFSNEKLFF. The DNA of the CDR3 is TGTGCCAGCAGCTCAGGGGAGTTCTCTAATGAAAAACTGTTTTTT.

V and J are TRBV2 and TRBJ1-5, with D perhaps TRBD1 (6 bases). In germline, CDR1 is SNHLY, CDR2 FYNNEI. The CDR3 runs 16 residues. V lost 4 bases and J 6 bases, leaving 19 bases between the germline ends. CDR3 in DNA: TGTGCCAGCAGTGTTCATTCGGGGGGCGCGGGTCAGCCCCAGCATTTT. Amino acids: CASSVHSGGAGQPQHF.

The chain joins TRBV11-2 to TRBJ1-2; maybe TRBD1 (5 bases). Trimming took off 4 bases at V and 4 bases at J, with 13 bases between the two ends. Germline lookup yields CDR1 SGHAT and CDR2 FQNNGV. This CDR3 is built from 14 residues. The CDR3 bases are TGTGCCAGCAGCTACGGAGGGGCGGTCTATGGCTACACCTTC. Its protein is CASSYGGAVYGYTF.

The J gene is TRBJ1-4, the V gene TRBV2; no clear D. The V gene lost 7 bases and the J gene lost 5 bases, with 11 bases spanning the gap. CDR1 SNHLY and CDR2 FYNNEI come from the germline V gene. CDR3 length: 13 residues. CDR3 sequence (DNA): TGTGCCAGCAATATGGGAGAGAATGAAAAACTGTTTTTT. As protein: CASNMGENEKLFF.

This clone came up a few times. This sequence joins TRBV6-5 and TRBJ2-3; a weak D match, TRBD1 (6 bases). The CDR3 covers 15 residues. The ends were cut back, 6 bases at V and 3 bases at J, with 16 bases in the middle. The V gene's germline CDR1 is MNHEY and CDR2 SVGAGI. The CDR3 protein is CASSLGGVATDTQYF. DNA for the CDR3: TGTGCCAGCAGCCTAGGGGGTGTCGCGACAGATACGCAGTATTTT.

V is TRBV2 and J is TRBJ2-5; the match to TRBD1 covers 8 bases. The trim removed 8 bases at V and 3 bases at J, leaving 5 bases unmatched. The CDR3 loop spans 13 amino acids. CDR1 SNHLY and CDR2 FYNNEI come from the germline V gene. In DNA, the CDR3 is TGTGCCAGCTCGGTGGACAGGGAAGAGACCCAGTACTTC. Translation gives CASSVDREETQYF.

The genes are TRBV5-1 and TRBJ2-1; 10 bases match TRBD2. The CDR3 is made up of 14 amino acids. The trim removed 4 bases at V and 9 bases at J, leaving 7 bases unmatched. CDR1 is SGHRS and CDR2 is YFSETQ in the germline V gene. The CDR3 here is CASSQGLASVEQFF. As DNA, the CDR3 is TGCGCCAGCAGCCAGGGACTAGCGAGTGTTGAGCAGTTCTTC.

The chain is built from TRBV10-3 and TRBJ1-2; TRBD1 agrees at 8 bases. Germline V CDR1 and CDR2: ENHRY, SYGVKD. J gave up 4 bases and V 8 bases, and 3 bases lay outside the gene matches. The CDR3 is 12 amino acids. The DNA of the CDR3 is TGTGCCATCCAGGGGGCCTCCTATGGCTACACCTTC. Translating it yields CAIQGASYGYTF.

V and J are TRBV30 and TRBJ1-1, with TRBD1 as a possible D gene (6 bases). The CDR3 extends over 12 amino acids. Germline values: CDR1 GTSNPN, CDR2 SVGIG (reference sequence). In DNA, the CDR3 is TGTGCGTACGGACAGTTAAACACTGAAGCTTTCTTT. Translating gives CAYGQLNTEAFF.